The rows below give T cell receptor beta chains drawn from one sample of a study of Ad26.COV2.S vaccination and SARS-CoV-2 variants. The table came from immunoSEQ multiplex PCR; TCRdb's copy has only in-frame clones and leaves some out. The sample consists of some 400,000 clones, over 75% of them appearing once. Sequenced here: peripheral blood, sampled in a trial of Ad26.COV2.S vaccine versus placebo. The receptors were sampled from a person between 18 and 59 years old who received the Ad26.COV2.S COVID-19 vaccine or a placebo. The CDR3 runs from the conserved cysteine through the conserved F or W. The D gene is left open where the match is weak. Clone size is given for some rows only: seen once, a few or many times, or a class if the clone is expanded.

D: NA
size: NA
J: TRBJ1-5
V: TRBV12-3/TRBV12-4
DNA: TGTGCCAGCAGGAATAGCAATCAGCCCCAGCATTTT
CDR3: CASRNSNQPQHF

D: TRBD2
size: NA
J: TRBJ2-3
V: TRBV5-1
DNA: TGCGCCAGCAGCACCCGACCCGGGACTAGCGGAGATACGCAGTATTTT
CDR3: CASSTRPGTSGDTQYF

D: TRBD1
size: NA
J: TRBJ1-2
V: TRBV28
DNA: TGTGCCATCGGGACAGATAAGGGCTACACCTTC
CDR3: CAIGTDKGYTF

D: NA
size: NA
J: TRBJ1-2
V: TRBV28
DNA: TGTGCCAGCGGCGGCTACACCTTC
CDR3: CASGGYTF

D: NA
size: NA
J: TRBJ2-7
V: TRBV5-1
DNA: TGCGCCAGCAGCCCCGACCCGTCCTACGAGCAGTACTTC
CDR3: CASSPDPSYEQYF

D: NA
size: NA
J: TRBJ1-5
V: TRBV19
DNA: TGTGCCAGTAGTCCACAGGGAGGAAGCAATCAGCCCCAGCATTTT
CDR3: CASSPQGGSNQPQHF

D: NA
size: NA
J: TRBJ2-1
V: TRBV6-1
DNA: TGTGCCAGCAGTGAAAGCTGGGTAACCTACAATGAGCAGTTCTTC
CDR3: CASSESWVTYNEQFF

D: TRBD1
size: once
J: TRBJ1-4
V: TRBV5-6
DNA: TGTGCCAGCAGCTTGGGACAGGGGACCTATGAAAAACTGTTTTTT
CDR3: CASSLGQGTYEKLFF

D: NA
size: few
J: TRBJ2-7
V: TRBV7-3
DNA: TGTGCCAGCAGCTTAGGGACCCTTCCCTACGAGCAGTACTTC
CDR3: CASSLGTLPYEQYF

D: NA
size: NA
J: TRBJ2-1
V: TRBV7-9
DNA: TGTGCCAGCAGCTTAGTGATGCAGCGCGACAATGAGCAGTTCTTC
CDR3: CASSLVMQRDNEQFF

D: NA
size: NA
J: TRBJ2-3
V: TRBV5-1
DNA: TGCGCCAGCAGCTCCTACAGGGCCCTCACAGATACGCAGTATTTT
CDR3: CASSSYRALTDTQYF

D: NA
size: few
J: TRBJ1-2
V: TRBV7-3
DNA: TGTGCCAGCAGCTTAGGGGCAAACTATGGCTACACCTTC
CDR3: CASSLGANYGYTF

D: NA
size: NA
J: TRBJ1-3
V: TRBV4-2
DNA: TGTGCCAGCAGCCAAGAAGGACATAGGGGCGGCGGAAACACCATATATTTT
CDR3: CASSQEGHRGGGNTIYF

D: NA
size: NA
J: TRBJ1-3
V: TRBV2
DNA: TGTGCCAGCAGCCCCGCGGCCGGGTCCACGAACACCATATATTTT
CDR3: CASSPAAGSTNTIYF

D: NA
size: few
J: TRBJ1-2
V: TRBV9
DNA: TGTGCCAGCAGCGTAGGTAACAGGGAAGGTGGCTACACCTTC
CDR3: CASSVGNREGGYTF

D: NA
size: NA
J: TRBJ2-1
V: TRBV7-8
DNA: TGTGCCAGCAGCTTAAAGGGGATCCACAATGAGCAGTTCTTC
CDR3: CASSLKGIHNEQFF

D: NA
size: NA
J: TRBJ2-4
V: TRBV20-1
DNA: TGCAGTGCTAGTCAGAATAGCAACATTCAGTACTTC
CDR3: CSASQNSNIQYF

D: TRBD1
size: NA
J: TRBJ2-7
V: TRBV6-5
DNA: TGTGCCAGCAGTCCCCTGGGACAGGGGTACTACGAGCAGTACTTC
CDR3: CASSPLGQGYYEQYF

D: NA
size: NA
J: TRBJ2-3
V: TRBV5-1
DNA: TGCGCCAGCAGCCCGGGAAGGGCTTCCCTTAAGAGCACAGATACGCAGTATTTT
CDR3: CASSPGRASLKSTDTQYF

D: NA
size: NA
J: TRBJ2-1
V: TRBV11-3
DNA: TGTGCCAGCAGTCACAGCTCGGATGAGCAGTTCTTC
CDR3: CASSHSSDEQFF

D: TRBD1
size: NA
J: TRBJ2-7
V: TRBV7-3
DNA: TGTGCCAGCAACTCACACAGCGGGACAGGGGCCCTCGAGCAGTACTTC
CDR3: CASNSHSGTGALEQYF

D: NA
size: NA
J: TRBJ1-2
V: TRBV28
DNA: TGTGCCAGCAGCATGGCGGCCTTCTATGGCTACACCTTC
CDR3: CASSMAAFYGYTF

D: TRBD1
size: NA
J: TRBJ1-6
V: TRBV27
DNA: TGTGCCAGCACCCGGACAGGCTATAATTCACCCCTCCACTTT
CDR3: CASTRTGYNSPLHF

D: TRBD1
size: NA
J: TRBJ2-4
V: TRBV15
DNA: TGTGCCACCAGCAGACAAGGGACAGGCCTTCGGTACTTC
CDR3: CATSRQGTGLRYF

D: NA
size: NA
J: TRBJ2-3
V: TRBV3-1/TRBV3-2
DNA: TGTGCCAGCAGCCCGGGACAAAGCCTCACAGATACGCAGTATTTT
CDR3: CASSPGQSLTDTQYF

D: TRBD2
size: NA
J: TRBJ2-1
V: TRBV19
DNA: TGTGCCAGTAGTAGGCTAGCGGGAGGGGACAATGAGCAGTTCTTC
CDR3: CASSRLAGGDNEQFF